The present T cell receptor (beta chain) was sequenced within a study of control samples from healthy donors and cancer patients (dated by TCRdb to the early 2020s). The CDR3 covers 12 residues, taking in both the cysteine and the phenylalanine. The DNA shown is the 36-base CDR3, in frame from base 1. CDR1 and CDR2, per the germline V gene, are MNHEY and SVGAGI. The library was prepared using the immunoSEQ multiplex PCR assay. This is the immuneACCESS table as TCRdb keeps it, with only in-frame sequences that have V and J called. A part of the clones is gone; compared with another copy, unresolved V genes explain less than half, and the rest is unexplained. In this sample the table shows some 71,000 clones, around 87% of which occur a single time. The ten largest clonotypes hold about 2.1% of the sample. In the case of this clone: Its antigen specificity is not known. No much larger clonotype is one base removed from it; base qualities were not supplied.

Sequencing was done on a sample of PBMCs. The rearranged chain carries TRBV6-5 and TRBJ1-6, with no confidently assigned D gene. This TCR derives from a woman aged 45-60 years with head and neck cancer. The sequenced DNA: TGTGCTATCTCAGGACTCAATTCACCCCTCCACTTT. Translated, it gives CAISGLNSPLHF.